This T cell receptor (beta chain) was profiled in a study of OX40 agonist ivuxolimab in advanced cancers. With respect to the entire study: Ivuxolimab was a fully human IgG2 agonistic monoclonal antibody targeting the costimulatory receptor OX40 (CD134). Intravenous ivuxolimab was administered to patients every 2 weeks at six dose levels: 0.01, 0.1, 0.3, 1.5, 3 and 10 mg/kg. Of the roughly 51 patients in dose escalation, some 20 had hepatocellular carcinoma, some 15 had melanoma, 9 had renal cell carcinoma and 9 had head and neck cancer. A male proportion of 75% to 85% and a mean age of approximately 61 years, ranging from 23 to 79, were recorded for the dose-escalation cohort. Prior anti-PD-1, anti-PD-L1 or anti-CTLA-4 therapy was permitted, and checkpoint inhibitors had been received by 40% to 50% of dose-escalation patients. Partial responses occurred in three dose-escalation patients: two with cutaneous melanoma and one with hepatocellular carcinoma. The purpose of peripheral TCRbeta sequencing was to test whether ivuxolimab changed TCR sequence diversity and led to clonal T-cell expansion. The monotherapy dose-escalation portion (N ≈ 50 patients) of the phase I ivuxolimab trial is reported in the paper.

As to this clone: The antigen this receptor binds is unknown. No base qualities exist here, and no much larger clone lies one base off it.

Study-wide conclusions, independent of this receptor: The antigen specificity of the peripheral T cells that underwent clonal expansion was not determined. At doses of 0.1 to 3.0 mg/kg, clonal expansion of both CD4+ and CD8+ T cells in blood was seen between baseline and week 6. After ivuxolimab, more expanded clones were found on average in CD8+ T cells than in CD4+ T cells. In partial responders in the 0.1-3.0 mg/kg groups, normalized peripheral clonal expansion was found to be among the lowest, especially among CD8+ T cells. Low levels of normalized T-cell clonal expansion were also seen in some patients who did not respond.

The trial excluded patients who had a history of autoimmune disease or who were on systemic immunosuppression. In every dose cohort, peripheral blood was drawn for TCR sequencing at baseline, cycle 4 day 1, and cycle 7 day 1. The samples were taken from a phase I, first-in-human, multicenter, open-label dose-escalation trial of ivuxolimab. Adults with locally advanced or metastatic melanoma, renal cell, hepatocellular, or head and neck squamous cell carcinoma were enrolled in the trial. CD4+ and CD8+ T cells were sorted separately from peripheral blood before TCR sequencing. Genomic DNA was extracted from sorted cells for sequencing of the TCRbeta CDR3 region. TCRbeta CDR3 regions were sequenced using the immunoSEQ Assay. Held by TCRdb, this immuneACCESS table contains in-frame sequences only and omits some clones. Under half of the omission traces to an unresolved V gene where checked; the cause of the rest is unknown. Present in this sample are about 69,000 clones, about 85% of which were seen just once. The top ten constitute roughly 2.7% of the sample.

The TCR was taken from an adult with an advanced solid tumor such as melanoma, head and neck, liver or kidney cancer. This sample comprised CD4+ or CD8+ T cells sorted from blood, obtained in a trial of the OX40 agonist ivuxolimab.

In nucleotides, the sequence is TGCGCCAGCAGCATGGGTTTTATTGGACAGGGGGTTGGGGCCAACGTCCTGACTTTC. Translated, this gives CASSMGFIGQGVGANVLTF. The receptor chain draws on TRBV5-1 and TRBJ2-6; 10 nucleotides in the junction match TRBD1. From cysteine to phenylalanine, the CDR3 is 19 amino acids long. CDR3 DNA is the only sequence kept; it has 57 bases, read in frame from the first base. From V the trimming removes 4 bases and from J it removes 3 bases, while the gene matches leave 13 bases of the junction unaccounted for. The germline V gene provides CDR1 SGHRS and CDR2 YFSETQ.